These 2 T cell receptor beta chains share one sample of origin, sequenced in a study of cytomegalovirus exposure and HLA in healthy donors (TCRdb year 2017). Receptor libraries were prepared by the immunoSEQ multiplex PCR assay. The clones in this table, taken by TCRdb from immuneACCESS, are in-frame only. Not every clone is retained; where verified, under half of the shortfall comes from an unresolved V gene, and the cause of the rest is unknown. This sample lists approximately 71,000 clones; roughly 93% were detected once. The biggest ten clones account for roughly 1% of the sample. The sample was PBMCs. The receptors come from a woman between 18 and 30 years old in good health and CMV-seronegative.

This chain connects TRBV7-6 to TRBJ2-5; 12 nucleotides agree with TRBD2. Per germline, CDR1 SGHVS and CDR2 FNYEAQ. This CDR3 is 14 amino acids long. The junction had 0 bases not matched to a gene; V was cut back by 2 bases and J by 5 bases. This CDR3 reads CASSLTSGRETQYF. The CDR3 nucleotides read TGTGCCAGCAGCTTAACTAGCGGGAGGGAGACCCAGTACTTC.

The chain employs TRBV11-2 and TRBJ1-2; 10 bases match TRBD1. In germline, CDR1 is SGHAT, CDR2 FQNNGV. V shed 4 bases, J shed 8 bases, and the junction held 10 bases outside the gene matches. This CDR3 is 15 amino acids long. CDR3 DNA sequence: TGTGCCAGCAGCTGGACCGGGACAGGGGAAGAGGGCTACACCTTC. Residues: CASSWTGTGEEGYTF. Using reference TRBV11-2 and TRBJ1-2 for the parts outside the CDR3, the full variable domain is EAGVAQSPRYKIIEKRQSVAFWCNPISGHATLYWYQQILGQGPKLLIQFQNNGVVDDSQLPKDRFSAERLKGVDSTLKIQPAKLEDSAVYLCASSWTGTGEEGYTFGSGTRLTVV.